The rows below give T cell receptor beta chains drawn from one sample of a study of T cell changes during pregnancy in multiple sclerosis. Repertoires were generated with immunoSEQ multiplex PCR, while TCRdb's copy carries only in-frame clones and drops some. In the table there are 65,000 to 90,000 clones, around 90% of which are singletons. Material: peripheral blood, obtained in the second trimester of pregnancy. Every receptor here comes from a female donor with multiple sclerosis, enrolled in a pregnancy study. CDR3s include the opening cysteine and the closing phenylalanine or tryptophan. The D gene is left open where the match is weak. Only part of the rows carry a size: once, few, many, or a class if the clone is expanded.

j_gene | d_gene | v_gene | abundance | CDR3nt | CDR3aa
TRBJ2-1 | TRBD2 | TRBV27 | NA | TGTGCCAGCAGTTTATCGGACGGGAGGTTCTACAATGAGCAGTTCTTC | CASSLSDGRFYNEQFF
TRBJ1-1 | NA | TRBV11-3 | NA | TGTGCCAGCAGCTTAGTACGTTCTAGGAGGAACACTGAAGCTTTCTTT | CASSLVRSRRNTEAFF
TRBJ2-7 | TRBD1 | TRBV6-1 | NA | TGTGCCAGCAGTCCCCGGACAGGCACCTACGAGCAGTACTTC | CASSPRTGTYEQYF
TRBJ2-7 | TRBD1 | TRBV27 | NA | TGTGCCAGCACATCGGGACAGGGTGTGTACGAGCAGTACTTC | CASTSGQGVYEQYF
TRBJ1-1 | NA | TRBV5-6 | NA | TGTGCCAGCAGCCCGGGTGGGGGGACTGAAGCTTTCTTT | CASSPGGGTEAFF
TRBJ1-2 | NA | TRBV14 | once | TGTGCCAGCAGCCAAGTAGACAGTGCGATATATGGCTACACCTTC | CASSQVDSAIYGYTF
TRBJ1-5 | NA | TRBV16 | once | TGTGCCAGCAGCCAATCGGGCACAGGGAGTGGCCAGCCCCAGCATTTT | CASSQSGTGSGQPQHF
TRBJ2-2 | NA | TRBV7-9 | NA | TGTGCCAGATATGAGCAGGCCTCCGCCGGGGAGCTGTTTTTT | CARYEQASAGELFF
TRBJ1-2 | NA | TRBV6-1 | NA | TGTGCCAGCAGCGAAGGGGGAGGGACCTATGGCTACACCTTC | CASSEGGGTYGYTF
TRBJ2-2 | NA | TRBV5-1 | NA | TGCGCCAGCAGCCCGGGGATAGGACGGGCCGGGGAGCTGTTTTTT | CASSPGIGRAGELFF
TRBJ2-1 | TRBD2 | TRBV7-2 | NA | TGTGCCAGCAGCCCCCGACTAGCGGGTCAGGGGAATGAGCAGTTCTTC | CASSPRLAGQGNEQFF
TRBJ2-3 | TRBD2 | TRBV6-4 | NA | TGTGCCAGCAGTGACGATCCGGGGGGGCAGGGCACAGATACGCAGTATTTT | CASSDDPGGQGTDTQYF